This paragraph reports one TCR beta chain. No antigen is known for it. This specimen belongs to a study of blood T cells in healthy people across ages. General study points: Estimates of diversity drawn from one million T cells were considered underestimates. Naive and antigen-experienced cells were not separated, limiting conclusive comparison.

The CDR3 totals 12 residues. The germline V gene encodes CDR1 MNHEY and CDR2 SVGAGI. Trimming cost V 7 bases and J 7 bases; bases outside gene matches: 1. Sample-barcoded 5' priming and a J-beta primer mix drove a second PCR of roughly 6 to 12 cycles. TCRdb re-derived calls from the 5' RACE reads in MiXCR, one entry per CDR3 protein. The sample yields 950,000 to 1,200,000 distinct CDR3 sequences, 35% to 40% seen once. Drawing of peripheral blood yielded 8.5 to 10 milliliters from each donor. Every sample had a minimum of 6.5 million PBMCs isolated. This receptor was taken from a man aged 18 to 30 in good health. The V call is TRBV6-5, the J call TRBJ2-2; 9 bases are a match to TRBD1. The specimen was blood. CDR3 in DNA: TGTGCCAGCAAGGGACAGGGCGGGGAGCTGTTTTTT. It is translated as CASKGQGGELFF.